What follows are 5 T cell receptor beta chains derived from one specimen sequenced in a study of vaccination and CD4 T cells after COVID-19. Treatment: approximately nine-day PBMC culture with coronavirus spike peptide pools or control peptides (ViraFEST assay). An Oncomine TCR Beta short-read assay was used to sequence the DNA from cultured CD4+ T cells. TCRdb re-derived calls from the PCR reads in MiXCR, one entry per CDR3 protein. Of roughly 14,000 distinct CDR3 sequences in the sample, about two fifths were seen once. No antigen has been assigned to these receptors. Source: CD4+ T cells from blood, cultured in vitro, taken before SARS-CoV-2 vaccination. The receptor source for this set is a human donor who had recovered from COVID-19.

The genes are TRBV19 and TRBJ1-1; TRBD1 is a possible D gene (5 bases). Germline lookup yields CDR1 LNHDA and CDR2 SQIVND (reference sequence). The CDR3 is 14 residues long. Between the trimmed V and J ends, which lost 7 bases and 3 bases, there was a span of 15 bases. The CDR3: CASTPRGEDTEAFF. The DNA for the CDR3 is TGTGCCAGTACCCCGCGGGGGGAGGACACTGAAGCTTTCTTT.

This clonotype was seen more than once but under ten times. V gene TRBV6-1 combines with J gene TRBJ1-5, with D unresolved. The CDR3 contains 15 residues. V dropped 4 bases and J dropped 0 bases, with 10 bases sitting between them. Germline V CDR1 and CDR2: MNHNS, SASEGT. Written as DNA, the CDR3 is TGTGCCAGCAGTGCGCTGCCCGATAGCAATCAGCCCCAGCATTTT. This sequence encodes CASSALPDSNQPQHF.

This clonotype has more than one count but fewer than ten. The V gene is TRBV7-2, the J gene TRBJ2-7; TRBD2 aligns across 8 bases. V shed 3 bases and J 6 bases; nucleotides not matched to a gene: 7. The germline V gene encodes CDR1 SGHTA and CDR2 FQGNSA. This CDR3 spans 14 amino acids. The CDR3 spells CASSFLTSVPEQYF. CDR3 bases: TGTGCCAGCAGCTTCCTGACTAGCGTCCCCGAGCAGTACTTC.

CDR3 DNA sequence: TGTGCCAGTAGTACACTTCTTAGCAATCAGCCCCAGCATTTT. This codes for CASSTLLSNQPQHF. V and J are TRBV19 and TRBJ1-5; D is unclear. The CDR3 runs 14 residues. The V and J ends lost 4 bases and 0 bases respectively, with 7 bases between them. Germline V CDR1 and CDR2: LNHDA, SQIVND (reference sequence).

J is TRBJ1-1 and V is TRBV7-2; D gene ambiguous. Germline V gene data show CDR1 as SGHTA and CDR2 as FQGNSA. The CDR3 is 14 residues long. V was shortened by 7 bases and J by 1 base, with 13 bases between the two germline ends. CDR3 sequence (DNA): TGTGCCAGCACACCCGGGCCGACGAACACTGAAGCTTTCTTT. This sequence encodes CASTPGPTNTEAFF.